The following is a TCR beta chain sequence with its context. In its sample, this clonotype was seen many times. Its binding antigen is unknown. No quality values exist for individual bases; no much larger clone is one base distant. This sample is drawn from a study of T cell repertoires in cytomegalovirus infection (dated by TCRdb to the late 2010s). Notes on the research overall: Because public TCR beta signatures pointed to carriage of CMV infection together with the matching HLA type, the HLA type of each donor mattered for the analysis.

General study outcomes and caveats: The ex vivo response was dominated by HLA-C-restricted CMV-specific TCR beta clonotypes, which also provided the single most frequent clonotype in two of eight donors. Carriers of CMV infection plus the relevant HLA type were discriminated by the cumulative frequency of public TCR beta family members in the study cohort and in an independent roughly 340-donor cohort.

The run used an Illumina HiSeq 1500. TCRdb itself trimmed the public reads at Q25 with fastp, ran MiXCR and retained productive beta chains. Each entry is one CDR3 protein sequence, shown with its most common DNA and genes. Present in this sample are a few hundred thousand distinct CDR3 sequences, more than 8% of which were seen just once. The leading ten clones occupy about 4.5% of the sample. The CDR3 measures 14 amino acids from cysteine to phenylalanine. Only the CDR3 DNA is retained, 42 bases long and in frame from the first base. CDR1 and CDR2 are drawn from the germline V gene: ENHRY, SYGVKD. Trimming at the junction amounts to 6 bases on V and 1 base on J, and the germline ends lie 11 bases apart.

The TCR comes from a human donor in good health (CMV status not recorded). Some clones in this sample may be carry-over from other donors' samples. Input material: PBMCs. The chain employs TRBV10-3 and TRBJ2-3, with no reliable assignment of the D segment. The DNA sequence is given as TGTGCCATCAGCCTTGGACCTCGCACAGATACGCAGTATTTT. The encoded protein is CAISLGPRTDTQYF.